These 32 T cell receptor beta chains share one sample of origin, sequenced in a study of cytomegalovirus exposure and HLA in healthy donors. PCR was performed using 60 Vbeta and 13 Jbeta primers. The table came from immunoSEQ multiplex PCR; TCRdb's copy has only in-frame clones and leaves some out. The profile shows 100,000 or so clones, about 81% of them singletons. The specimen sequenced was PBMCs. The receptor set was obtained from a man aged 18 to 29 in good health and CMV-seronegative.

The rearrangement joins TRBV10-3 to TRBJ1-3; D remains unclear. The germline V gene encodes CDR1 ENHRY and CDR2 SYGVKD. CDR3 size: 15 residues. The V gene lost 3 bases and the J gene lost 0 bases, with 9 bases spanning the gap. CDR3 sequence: CAISEWESSGNTIYF. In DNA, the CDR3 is TGTGCCATCAGTGAATGGGAGAGCTCTGGAAACACCATATATTTT.

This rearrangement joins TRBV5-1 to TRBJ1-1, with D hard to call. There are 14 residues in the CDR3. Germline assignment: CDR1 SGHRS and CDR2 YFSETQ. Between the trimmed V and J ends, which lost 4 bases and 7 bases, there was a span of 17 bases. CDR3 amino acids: CASSNQGRVVEAFF. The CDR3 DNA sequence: TGCGCCAGCAGCAATCAAGGTCGGGTGGTTGAAGCTTTCTTT.

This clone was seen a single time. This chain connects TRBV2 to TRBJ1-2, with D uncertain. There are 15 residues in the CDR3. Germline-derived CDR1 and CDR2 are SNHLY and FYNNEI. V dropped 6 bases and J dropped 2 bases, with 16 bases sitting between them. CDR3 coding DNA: TGTGCCAGCAGCGGTGGACTAGCTATGAACTATGGCTACACCTTC. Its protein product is CASSGGLAMNYGYTF.

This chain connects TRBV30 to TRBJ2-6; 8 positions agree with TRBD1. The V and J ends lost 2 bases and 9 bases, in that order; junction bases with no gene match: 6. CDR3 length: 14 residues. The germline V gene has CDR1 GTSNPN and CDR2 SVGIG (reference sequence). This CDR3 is CAWSFGTGGNVLTF. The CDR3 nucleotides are TGTGCCTGGAGTTTCGGGACAGGCGGCAACGTCCTGACTTTC.

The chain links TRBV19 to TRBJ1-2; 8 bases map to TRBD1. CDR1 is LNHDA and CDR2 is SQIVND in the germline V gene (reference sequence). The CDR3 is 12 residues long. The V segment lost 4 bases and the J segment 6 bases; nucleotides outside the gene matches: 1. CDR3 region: CASSNRGNGYTF. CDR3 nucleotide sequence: TGTGCCAGTAGTAACAGGGGGAATGGCTACACCTTC.

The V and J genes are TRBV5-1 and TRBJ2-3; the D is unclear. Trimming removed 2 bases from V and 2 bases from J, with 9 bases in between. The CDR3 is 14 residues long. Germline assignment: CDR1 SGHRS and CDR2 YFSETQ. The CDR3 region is CASSLTDFTDTQYF. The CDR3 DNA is TGCGCCAGCAGCTTAACCGACTTCACAGATACGCAGTATTTT.

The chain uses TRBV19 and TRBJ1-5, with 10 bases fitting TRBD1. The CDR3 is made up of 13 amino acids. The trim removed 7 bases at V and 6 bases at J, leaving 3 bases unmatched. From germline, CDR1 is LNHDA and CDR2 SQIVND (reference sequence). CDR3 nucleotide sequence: TGTGCCAGTAAGGGACAGGGGCTTCAGCCCCAGCATTTT. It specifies CASKGQGLQPQHF.

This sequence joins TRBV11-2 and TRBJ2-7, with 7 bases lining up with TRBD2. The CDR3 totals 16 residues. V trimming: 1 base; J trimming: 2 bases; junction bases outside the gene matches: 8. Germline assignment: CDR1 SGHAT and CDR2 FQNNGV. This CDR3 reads CASSLGLAGVPYEQYF. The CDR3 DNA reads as TGTGCCAGCAGCTTAGGCTTAGCGGGCGTACCCTACGAGCAGTACTTC.

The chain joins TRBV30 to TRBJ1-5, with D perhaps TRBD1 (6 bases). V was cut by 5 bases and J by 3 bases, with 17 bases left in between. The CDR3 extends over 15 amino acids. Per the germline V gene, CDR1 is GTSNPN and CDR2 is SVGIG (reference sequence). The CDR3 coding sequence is TGTGCCTGGGGACTTCCGGGACACTCCAATCAGCCCCAGCATTTT. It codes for CAWGLPGHSNQPQHF.

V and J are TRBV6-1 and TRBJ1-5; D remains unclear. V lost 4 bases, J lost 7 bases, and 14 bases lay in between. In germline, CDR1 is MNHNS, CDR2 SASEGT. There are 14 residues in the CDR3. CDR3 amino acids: CASSAREVGQPQHF. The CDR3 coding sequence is TGTGCCAGCAGTGCGAGGGAGGTCGGGCAGCCCCAGCATTTT.

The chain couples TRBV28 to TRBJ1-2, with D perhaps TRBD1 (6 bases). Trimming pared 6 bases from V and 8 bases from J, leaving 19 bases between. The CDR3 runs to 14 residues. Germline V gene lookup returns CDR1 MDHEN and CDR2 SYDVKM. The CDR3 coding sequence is TGTGCCAGCAGGGCCCCAGGCAGGGGCTCCGGCTACACCTTC. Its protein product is CASRAPGRGSGYTF.

The CDR3 DNA reads TGTGCCTGGGTCCTAGCGGGACGCTACAATGAGCAGTTCTTC. Translation: CAWVLAGRYNEQFF. This chain links TRBV30 with TRBJ2-1, with 9 nucleotides matching TRBD2. The trim removed 5 bases at V and 3 bases at J, leaving 5 bases unmatched. The CDR3 is made up of 14 amino acids. Germline V lookup: CDR1 GTSNPN, CDR2 SVGIG (reference sequence). Full variable domain (outside the CDR3, taken from reference TRBV30 and TRBJ2-1): SQTIHQWPATLVQPVGSPLSLECTVEGTSNPNLYWYRQAAGRGLQLLFYSVGIGQISSEVPQNLSASRPQDRQFILSSKKLLLSDSGFYLCAWVLAGRYNEQFFGPGTRLTVL.

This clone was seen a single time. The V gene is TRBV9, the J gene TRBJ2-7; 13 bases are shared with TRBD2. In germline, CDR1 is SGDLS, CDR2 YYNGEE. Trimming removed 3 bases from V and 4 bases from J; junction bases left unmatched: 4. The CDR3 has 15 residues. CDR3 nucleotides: TGTGCCAGCAGCGCGGGACTAGCGGGACAATACGAGCAGTACTTC. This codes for CASSAGLAGQYEQYF.

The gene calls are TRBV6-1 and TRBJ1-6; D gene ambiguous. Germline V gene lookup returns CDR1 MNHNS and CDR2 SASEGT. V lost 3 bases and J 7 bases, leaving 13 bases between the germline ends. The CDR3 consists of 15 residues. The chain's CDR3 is CASSDLRPKNSPLHF. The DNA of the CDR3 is TGTGCCAGCAGTGACCTGAGGCCTAAGAATTCACCCCTCCACTTT.

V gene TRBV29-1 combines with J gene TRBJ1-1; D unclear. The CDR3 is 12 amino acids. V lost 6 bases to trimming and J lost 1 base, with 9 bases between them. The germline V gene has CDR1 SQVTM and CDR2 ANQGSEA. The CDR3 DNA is TGCAGCGTCCCCCCGGGGAACACTGAAGCTTTCTTT. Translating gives CSVPPGNTEAFF.

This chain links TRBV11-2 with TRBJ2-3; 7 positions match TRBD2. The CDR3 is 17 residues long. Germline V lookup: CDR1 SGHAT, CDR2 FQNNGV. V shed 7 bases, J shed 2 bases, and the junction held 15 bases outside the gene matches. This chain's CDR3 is CASTGARGSGFTDTQYF. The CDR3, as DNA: TGTGCCAGCACCGGGGCCCGCGGGAGCGGGTTCACAGATACGCAGTATTTT. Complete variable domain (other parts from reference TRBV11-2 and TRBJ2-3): EAGVAQSPRYKIIEKRQSVAFWCNPISGHATLYWYQQILGQGPKLLIQFQNNGVVDDSQLPKDRFSAERLKGVDSTLKIQPAKLEDSAVYLCASTGARGSGFTDTQYFGPGTRLTVL.

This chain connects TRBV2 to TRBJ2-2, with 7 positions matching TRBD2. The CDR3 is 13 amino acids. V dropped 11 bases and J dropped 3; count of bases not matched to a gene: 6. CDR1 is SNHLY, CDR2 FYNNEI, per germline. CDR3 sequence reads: CALMRGYTGELFF. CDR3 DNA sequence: TGTGCCCTAATGCGGGGGTACACCGGGGAGCTGTTTTTT.

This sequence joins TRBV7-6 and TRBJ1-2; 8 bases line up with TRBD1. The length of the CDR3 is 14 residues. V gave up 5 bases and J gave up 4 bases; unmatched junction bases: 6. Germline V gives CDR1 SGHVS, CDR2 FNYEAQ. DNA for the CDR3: TGTGCCAGCAGCCCCATACAGGGGGGCTATGGCTACACCTTC. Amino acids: CASSPIQGGYGYTF.

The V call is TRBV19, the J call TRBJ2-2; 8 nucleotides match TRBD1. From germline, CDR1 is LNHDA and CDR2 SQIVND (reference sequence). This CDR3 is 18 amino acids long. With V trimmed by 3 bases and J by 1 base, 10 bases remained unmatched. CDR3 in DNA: TGTGCCAGTAGTATCAGGGGGCGTAATCGCCTGAACACCGGGGAGCTGTTTTTT. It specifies CASSIRGRNRLNTGELFF.

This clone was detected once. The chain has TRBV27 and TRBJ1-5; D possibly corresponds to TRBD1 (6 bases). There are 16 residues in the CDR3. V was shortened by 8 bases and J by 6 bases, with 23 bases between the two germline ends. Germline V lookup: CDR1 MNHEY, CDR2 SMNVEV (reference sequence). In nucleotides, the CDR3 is TGTGCCAGCTATCCCCTCTCACAGGGCCGGGCTCAGCCCCAGCATTTT. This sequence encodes CASYPLSQGRAQPQHF.

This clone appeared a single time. The CDR3 DNA reads TGCGCCAGCAGCTTGGGGTGGACAGGGGGGAACAATGAGCAGTTCTTC. Its translation: CASSLGWTGGNNEQFF. V gene TRBV5-1 combines with J gene TRBJ2-1, with TRBD1 matching over 10 bases. Germline V gene lookup returns CDR1 SGHRS and CDR2 YFSETQ. The length of the CDR3 is 16 residues. Trimming cost V 0 bases and J 5 bases; bases outside gene matches: 5.

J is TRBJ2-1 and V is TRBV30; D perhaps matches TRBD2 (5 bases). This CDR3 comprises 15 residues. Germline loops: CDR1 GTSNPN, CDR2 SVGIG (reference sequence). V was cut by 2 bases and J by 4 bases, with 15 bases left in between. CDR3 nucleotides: TGTGCCTGGAGTCCCCTCGGACTCTTATACAATGAGCAGTTCTTC. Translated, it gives CAWSPLGLLYNEQFF.

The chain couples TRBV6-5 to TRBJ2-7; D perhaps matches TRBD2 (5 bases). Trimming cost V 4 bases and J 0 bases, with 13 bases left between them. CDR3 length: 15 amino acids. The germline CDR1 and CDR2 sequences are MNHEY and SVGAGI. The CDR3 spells CASSLEVTSSYEQYF. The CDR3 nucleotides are TGTGCCAGCAGTTTGGAAGTTACTAGCTCCTACGAGCAGTACTTC.

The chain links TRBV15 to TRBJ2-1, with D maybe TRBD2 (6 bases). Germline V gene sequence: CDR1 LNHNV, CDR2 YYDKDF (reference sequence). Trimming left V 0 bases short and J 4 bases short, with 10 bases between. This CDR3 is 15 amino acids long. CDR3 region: CATSRELAVYNEQFF. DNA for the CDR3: TGTGCCACCAGCAGAGAACTAGCTGTTTACAATGAGCAGTTCTTC.

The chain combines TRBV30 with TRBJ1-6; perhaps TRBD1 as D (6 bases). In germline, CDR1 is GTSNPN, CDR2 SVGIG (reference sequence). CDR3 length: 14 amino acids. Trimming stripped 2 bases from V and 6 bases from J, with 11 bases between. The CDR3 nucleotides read TGTGCCTGGAGTCATTCAGGGGTTAATTCACCCCTCCACTTT. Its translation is CAWSHSGVNSPLHF. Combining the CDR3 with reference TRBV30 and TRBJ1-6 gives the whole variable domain SQTIHQWPATLVQPVGSPLSLECTVEGTSNPNLYWYRQAAGRGLQLLFYSVGIGQISSEVPQNLSASRPQDRQFILSSKKLLLSDSGFYLCAWSHSGVNSPLHFGNGTRLTVT.

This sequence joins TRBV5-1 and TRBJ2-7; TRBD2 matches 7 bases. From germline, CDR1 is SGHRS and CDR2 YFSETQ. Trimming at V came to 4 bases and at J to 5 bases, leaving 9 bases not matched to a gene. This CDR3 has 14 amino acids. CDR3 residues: CASSTGGSVNEQYF. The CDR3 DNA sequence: TGCGCCAGCAGCACTGGCGGGAGCGTAAACGAGCAGTACTTC.

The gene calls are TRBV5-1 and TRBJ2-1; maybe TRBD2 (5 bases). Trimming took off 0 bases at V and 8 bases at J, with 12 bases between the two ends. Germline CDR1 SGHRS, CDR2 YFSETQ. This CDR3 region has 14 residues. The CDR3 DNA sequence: TGCGCCAGCAGCTTGGTCCGTGGGAGCTATGAGCAGTTCTTC. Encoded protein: CASSLVRGSYEQFF.

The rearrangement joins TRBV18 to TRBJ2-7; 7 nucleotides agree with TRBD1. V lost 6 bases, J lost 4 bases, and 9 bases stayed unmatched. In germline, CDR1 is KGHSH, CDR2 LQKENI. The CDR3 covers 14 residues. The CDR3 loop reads CASSRDRVSYEQYF. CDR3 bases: TGTGCCAGCTCCCGGGACAGAGTTTCATACGAGCAGTACTTC. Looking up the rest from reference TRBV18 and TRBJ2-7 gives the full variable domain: NAGVMQNPRHLVRRRGQEARLRCSPMKGHSHVYWYRQLPEEGLKFMVYLQKENIIDESGMPKERFSAEFPKEGPSILRIQQVVRGDSAAYFCASSRDRVSYEQYFGPGTRLTVT.

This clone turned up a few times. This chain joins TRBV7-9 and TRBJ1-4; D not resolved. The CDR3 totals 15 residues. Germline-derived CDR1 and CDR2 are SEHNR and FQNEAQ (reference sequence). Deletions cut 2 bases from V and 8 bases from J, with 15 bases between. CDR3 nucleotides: TGTGCCAGCAGCTTATTATCCACACGAGGGGAAAAACTGTTTTTT. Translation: CASSLLSTRGEKLFF.

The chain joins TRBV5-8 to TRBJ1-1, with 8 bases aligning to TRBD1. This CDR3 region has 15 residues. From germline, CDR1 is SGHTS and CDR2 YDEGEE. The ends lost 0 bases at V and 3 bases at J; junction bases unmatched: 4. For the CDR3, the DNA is TGTGCCAGCAGCTTGGAGTACAGGGGGTACACTGAAGCTTTCTTT. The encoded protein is CASSLEYRGYTEAFF.

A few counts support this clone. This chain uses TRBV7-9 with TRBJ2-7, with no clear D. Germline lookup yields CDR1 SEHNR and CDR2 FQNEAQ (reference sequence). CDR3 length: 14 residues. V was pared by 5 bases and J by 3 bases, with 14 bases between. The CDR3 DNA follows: TGTGCCAGCAGCCCTTCCGAGGTGCTCTACGAGCAGTACTTC. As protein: CASSPSEVLYEQYF.

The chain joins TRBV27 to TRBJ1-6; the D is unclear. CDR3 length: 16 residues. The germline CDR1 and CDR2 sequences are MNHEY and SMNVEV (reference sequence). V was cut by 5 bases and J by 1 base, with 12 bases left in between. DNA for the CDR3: TGTGCCAGCAGTCACTCGGGTCGGTCCTATAATTCACCCCTCCACTTT. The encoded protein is CASSHSGRSYNSPLHF.